This T cell receptor (beta chain) derives from a study of cytomegalovirus exposure and HLA in healthy donors. Findings and caveats of the study: The study labeled 150 to 200 TCR beta chains cytomegalovirus-associated. Earlier analysis found most TCR beta V segments productive about 87% or about 30% of the time. Through in vitro validation, a few CMV-associated chains were shown to be specific for CMV antigens.

This clone came up a few times. The antigen is unknown. This PCR relied on a set of 60 Vbeta primers and 13 Jbeta primers. The method was immunoSEQ multiplex PCR; TCRdb's version includes in-frame clones alone and lacks a portion of them. The profile covers some 170,000 clones, with about 79% appearing a single time and approximately 6.3% taken by the ten largest. Nominal health characterized the donors when sampled, though unrecorded immune exposures were likely. Germline CDR1 is LNHDA and CDR2 is SQIVND (reference sequence). The CDR3 loop spans 12 amino acids. Trimming left V 5 bases short and J 6 bases short, with 9 bases between.

This TCR derives from a man aged 35-49 years in good health and CMV-seropositive. Sequencing was carried out using PBMCs. The V gene is TRBV19, the J gene TRBJ2-3; tentatively, D is TRBD2 (6 bases). The CDR3 nucleotides read TGTGCCAGTAGTTCAGGAGGGGATACGCAGTATTTT. Amino acid sequence: CASSSGGDTQYF.